Sequencing of this T cell receptor beta chain was carried out in a study of cytomegalovirus exposure and HLA in healthy donors. V shed 7 bases and J shed 2 bases, with 11 bases lying between them. The length of the CDR3 is 14 residues. The germline gives CDR1 SNHLY, CDR2 FYNNEI. Vbeta (60) and Jbeta (13) primers were used in the PCR. Sequencing was performed with immunoSEQ multiplex PCR; in TCRdb, only in-frame clones are kept and a portion is missing. The sample lists some 190,000 clones; 85% were seen once. This clone came up a few times. Material for sequencing was PBMCs. The clonotype was recovered from a boy aged 2-15 years in good health and CMV-seronegative. This chain connects TRBV2 to TRBJ2-2, with a weak D call TRBD2 (7 bases). The CDR3 loop reads CASTRGLNTGELFF. The CDR3 DNA is TGTGCCAGCACGCGGGGGCTAAACACCGGGGAGCTGTTTTTT.